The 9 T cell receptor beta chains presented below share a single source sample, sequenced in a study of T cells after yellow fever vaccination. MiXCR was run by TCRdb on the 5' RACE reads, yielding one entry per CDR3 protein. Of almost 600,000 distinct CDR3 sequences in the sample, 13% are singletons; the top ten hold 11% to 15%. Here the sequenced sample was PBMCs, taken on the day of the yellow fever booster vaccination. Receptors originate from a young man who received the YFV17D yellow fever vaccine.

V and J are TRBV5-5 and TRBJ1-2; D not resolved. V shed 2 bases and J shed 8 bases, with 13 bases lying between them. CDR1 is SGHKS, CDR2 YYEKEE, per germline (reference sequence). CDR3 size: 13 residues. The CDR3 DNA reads TGTGCCAGCAGCTTCAACTTTTCCCGCGGCTACACCTTC. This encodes CASSFNFSRGYTF.

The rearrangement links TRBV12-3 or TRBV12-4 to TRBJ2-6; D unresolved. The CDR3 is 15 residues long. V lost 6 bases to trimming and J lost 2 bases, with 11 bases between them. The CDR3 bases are TGTGCCAGCAGGCCGGAATTCGCTGGGGCCAACGTCCTGACTTTC. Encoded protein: CASRPEFAGANVLTF.

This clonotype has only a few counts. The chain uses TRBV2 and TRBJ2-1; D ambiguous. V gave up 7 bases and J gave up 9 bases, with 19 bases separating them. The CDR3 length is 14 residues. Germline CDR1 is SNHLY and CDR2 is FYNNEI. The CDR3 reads CASNGFGPEGEQFF. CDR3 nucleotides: TGTGCCAGCAACGGCTTCGGACCCGAAGGTGAGCAGTTCTTC.

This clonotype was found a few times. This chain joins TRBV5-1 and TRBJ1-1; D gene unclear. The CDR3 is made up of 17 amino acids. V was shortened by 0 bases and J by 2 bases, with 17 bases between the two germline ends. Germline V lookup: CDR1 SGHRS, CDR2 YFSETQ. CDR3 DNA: TGCGCCAGCAGCTTGGGGTCGGGCGCCACGAGAAACACTGAAGCTTTCTTT. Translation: CASSLGSGATRNTEAFF.

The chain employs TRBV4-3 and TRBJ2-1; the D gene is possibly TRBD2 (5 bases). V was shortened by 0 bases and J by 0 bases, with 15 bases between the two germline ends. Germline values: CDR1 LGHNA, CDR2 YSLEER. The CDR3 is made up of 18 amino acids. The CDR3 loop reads CASSQDQSGMSSYNEQFF. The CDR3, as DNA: TGCGCCAGCAGCCAAGATCAAAGCGGAATGAGCTCCTACAATGAGCAGTTCTTC.

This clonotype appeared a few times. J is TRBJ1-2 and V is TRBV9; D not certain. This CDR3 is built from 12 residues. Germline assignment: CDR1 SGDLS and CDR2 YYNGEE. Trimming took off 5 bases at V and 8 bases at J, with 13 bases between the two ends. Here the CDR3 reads CASSSRAGGYTF. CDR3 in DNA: TGTGCCAGCAGTTCCCGGGCTGGGGGCTACACCTTC. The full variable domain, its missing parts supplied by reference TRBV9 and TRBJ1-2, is DSGVTQTPKHLITATGQRVTLRCSPRSGDLSVYWYQQSLDQGLQFLIQYYNGEERAKGNILERFSAQQFPDLHSELNLSSLELGDSALYFCASSSRAGGYTFGSGTRLTVV.

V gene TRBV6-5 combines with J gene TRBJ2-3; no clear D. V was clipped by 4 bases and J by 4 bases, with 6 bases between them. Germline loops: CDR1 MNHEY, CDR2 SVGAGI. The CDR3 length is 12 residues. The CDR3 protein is CASSSQSDTQYF. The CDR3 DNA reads TGTGCCAGCAGTTCCCAGTCAGATACGCAGTATTTT.

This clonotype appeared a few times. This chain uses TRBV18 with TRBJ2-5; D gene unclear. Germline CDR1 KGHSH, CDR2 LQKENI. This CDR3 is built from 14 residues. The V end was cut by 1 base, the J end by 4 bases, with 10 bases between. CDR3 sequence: CASSPQLSGETQYF. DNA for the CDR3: TGTGCCAGCTCACCACAACTGAGTGGAGAGACCCAGTACTTC.

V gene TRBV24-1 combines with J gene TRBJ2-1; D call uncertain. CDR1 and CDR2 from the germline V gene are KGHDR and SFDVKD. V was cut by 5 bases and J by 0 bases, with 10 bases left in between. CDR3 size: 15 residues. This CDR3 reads CATSGGATSYNEQFF. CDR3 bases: TGTGCCACCAGTGGCGGAGCGACCTCCTACAATGAGCAGTTCTTC.